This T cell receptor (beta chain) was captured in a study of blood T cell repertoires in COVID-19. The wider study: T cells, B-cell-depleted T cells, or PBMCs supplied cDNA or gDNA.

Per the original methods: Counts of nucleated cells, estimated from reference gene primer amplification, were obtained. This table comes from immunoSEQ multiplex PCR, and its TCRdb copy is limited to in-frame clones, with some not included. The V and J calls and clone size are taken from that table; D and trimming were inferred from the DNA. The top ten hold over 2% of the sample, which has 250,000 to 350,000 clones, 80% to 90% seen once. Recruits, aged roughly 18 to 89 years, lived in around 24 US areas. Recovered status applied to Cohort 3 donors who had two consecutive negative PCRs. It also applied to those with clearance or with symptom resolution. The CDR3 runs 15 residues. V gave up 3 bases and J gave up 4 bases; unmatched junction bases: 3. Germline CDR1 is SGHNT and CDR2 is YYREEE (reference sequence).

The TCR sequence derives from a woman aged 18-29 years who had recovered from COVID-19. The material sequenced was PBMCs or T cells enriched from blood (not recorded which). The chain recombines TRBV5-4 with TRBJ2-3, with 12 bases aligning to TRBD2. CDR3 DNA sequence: TGTGCCAGCAGCTCGACTAGCGGGGGATCAGATACGCAGTATTTT. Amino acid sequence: CASSSTSGGSDTQYF.